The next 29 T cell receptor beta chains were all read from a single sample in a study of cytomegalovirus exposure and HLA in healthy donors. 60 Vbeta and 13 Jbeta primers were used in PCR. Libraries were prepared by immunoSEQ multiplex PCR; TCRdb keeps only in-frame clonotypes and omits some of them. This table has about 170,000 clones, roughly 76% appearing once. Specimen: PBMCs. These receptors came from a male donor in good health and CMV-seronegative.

The CDR3 here is CASSPIRGAEAFF. In DNA form, the CDR3 reads TGTGCCAGCAGTCCGATTCGCGGGGCTGAAGCTTTCTTT. The chain carries TRBV6-4 and TRBJ1-1; D call uncertain. CDR1 and CDR2 (germline): MRHNA, SNTAGT. This CDR3 has 13 amino acids. V lost 5 bases and J lost 6, with 13 bases in between.

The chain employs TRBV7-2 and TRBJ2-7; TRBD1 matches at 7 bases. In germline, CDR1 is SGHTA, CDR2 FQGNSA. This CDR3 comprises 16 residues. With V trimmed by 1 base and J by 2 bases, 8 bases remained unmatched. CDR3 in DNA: TGTGCCAGCAGCTTAGTTGAGGGGGCAAAACCCTACGAGCAGTACTTC. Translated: CASSLVEGAKPYEQYF.

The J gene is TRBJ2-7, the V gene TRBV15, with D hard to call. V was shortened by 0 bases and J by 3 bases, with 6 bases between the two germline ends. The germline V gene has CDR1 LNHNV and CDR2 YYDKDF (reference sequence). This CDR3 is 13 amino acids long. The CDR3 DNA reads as TGTGCCACCAGCAGAGATATCGTCTACGAGCAGTACTTC. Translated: CATSRDIVYEQYF.

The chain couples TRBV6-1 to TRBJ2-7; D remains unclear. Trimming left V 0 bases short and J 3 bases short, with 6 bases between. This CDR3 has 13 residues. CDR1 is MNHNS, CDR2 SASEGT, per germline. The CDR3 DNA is TGTGCCAGCAGTGAAGCGTTGTACTACGAGCAGTACTTC. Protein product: CASSEALYYEQYF.

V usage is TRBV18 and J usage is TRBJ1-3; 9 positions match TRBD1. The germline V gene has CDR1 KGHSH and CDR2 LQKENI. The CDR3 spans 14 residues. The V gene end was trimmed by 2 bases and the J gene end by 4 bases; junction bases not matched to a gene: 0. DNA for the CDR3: TGTGCCAGCTCACCAGGGACAGGGGGAAACACCATATATTTT. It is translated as CASSPGTGGNTIYF.

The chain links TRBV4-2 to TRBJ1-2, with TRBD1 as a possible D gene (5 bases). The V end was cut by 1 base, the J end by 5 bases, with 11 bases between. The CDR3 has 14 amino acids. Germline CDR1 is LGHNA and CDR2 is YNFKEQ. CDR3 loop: CASSQAQAGYGYTF. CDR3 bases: TGTGCCAGCAGCCAAGCACAGGCTGGGTATGGCTACACCTTC.

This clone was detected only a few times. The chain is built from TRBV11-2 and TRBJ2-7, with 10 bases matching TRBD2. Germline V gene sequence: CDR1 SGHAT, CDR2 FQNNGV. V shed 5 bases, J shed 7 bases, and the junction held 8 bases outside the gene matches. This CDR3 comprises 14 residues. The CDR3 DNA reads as TGTGCCAGCAGCGAGAGCGGGGGGGGTTGGGAGCAGTACTTC. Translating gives CASSESGGGWEQYF.

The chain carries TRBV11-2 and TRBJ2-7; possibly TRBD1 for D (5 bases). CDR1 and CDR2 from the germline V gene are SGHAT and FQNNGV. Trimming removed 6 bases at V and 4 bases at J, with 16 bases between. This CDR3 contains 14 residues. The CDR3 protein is CASRGLFSRYEQYF. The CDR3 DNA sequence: TGTGCCAGCAGGGGGCTGTTTAGCCGGTACGAGCAGTACTTC.

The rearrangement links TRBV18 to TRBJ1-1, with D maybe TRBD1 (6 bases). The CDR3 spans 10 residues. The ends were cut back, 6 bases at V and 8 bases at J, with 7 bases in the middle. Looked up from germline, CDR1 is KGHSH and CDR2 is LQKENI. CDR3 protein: CASSGTEAFF. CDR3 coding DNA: TGTGCCAGCTCGGGGACAGAAGCTTTCTTT.

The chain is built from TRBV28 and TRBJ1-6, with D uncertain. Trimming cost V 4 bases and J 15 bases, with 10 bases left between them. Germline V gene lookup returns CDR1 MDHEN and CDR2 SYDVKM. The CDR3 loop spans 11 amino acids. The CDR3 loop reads CASSSFTNLHF. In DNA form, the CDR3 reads TGTGCCAGCAGTTCTTTCACAAACCTCCACTTT.

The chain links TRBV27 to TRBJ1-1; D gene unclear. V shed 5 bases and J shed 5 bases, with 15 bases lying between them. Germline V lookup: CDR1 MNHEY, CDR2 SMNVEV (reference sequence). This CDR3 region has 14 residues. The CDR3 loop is CASSLTRFETEAFF. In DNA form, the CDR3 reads TGTGCCAGCAGTCTAACTCGATTCGAGACTGAAGCTTTCTTT.

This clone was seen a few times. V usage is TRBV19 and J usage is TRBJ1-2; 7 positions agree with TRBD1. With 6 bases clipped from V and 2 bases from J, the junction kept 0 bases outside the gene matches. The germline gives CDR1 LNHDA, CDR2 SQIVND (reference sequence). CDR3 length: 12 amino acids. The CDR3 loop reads CASRDRNYGYTF. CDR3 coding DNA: TGTGCCAGTAGGGACAGGAACTATGGCTACACCTTC.

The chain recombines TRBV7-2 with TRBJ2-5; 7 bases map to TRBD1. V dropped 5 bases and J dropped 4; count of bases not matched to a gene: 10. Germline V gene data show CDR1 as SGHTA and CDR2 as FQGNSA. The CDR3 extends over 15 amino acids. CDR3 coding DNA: TGTGCCAGCAGCCCGAGACAGGGAAAAGGAGAGACCCAGTACTTC. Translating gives CASSPRQGKGETQYF.

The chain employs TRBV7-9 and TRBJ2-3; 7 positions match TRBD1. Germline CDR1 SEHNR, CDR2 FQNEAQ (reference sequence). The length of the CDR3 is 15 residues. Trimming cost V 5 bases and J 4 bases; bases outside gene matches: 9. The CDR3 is CASSPRQGAADTQYF. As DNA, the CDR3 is TGTGCCAGCAGCCCCCGACAGGGTGCGGCAGATACGCAGTATTTT.

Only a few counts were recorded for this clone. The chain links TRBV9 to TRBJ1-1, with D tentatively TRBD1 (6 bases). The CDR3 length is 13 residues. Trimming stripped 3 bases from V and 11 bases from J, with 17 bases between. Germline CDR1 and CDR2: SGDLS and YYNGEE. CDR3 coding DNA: TGTGCCAGCAGCGCAGACGCCGGGACATGGGCTTTCTTT. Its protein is CASSADAGTWAFF. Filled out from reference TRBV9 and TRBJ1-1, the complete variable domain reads DSGVTQTPKHLITATGQRVTLRCSPRSGDLSVYWYQQSLDQGLQFLIQYYNGEERAKGNILERFSAQQFPDLHSELNLSSLELGDSALYFCASSADAGTWAFFGQGTRLTVV.

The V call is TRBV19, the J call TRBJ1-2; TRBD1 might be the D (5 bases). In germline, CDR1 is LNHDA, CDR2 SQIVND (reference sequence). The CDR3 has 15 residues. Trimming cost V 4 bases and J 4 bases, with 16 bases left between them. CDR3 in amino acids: CASSNVGDSPYGYTF. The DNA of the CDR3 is TGTGCCAGTAGTAATGTTGGAGACAGTCCCTATGGCTACACCTTC. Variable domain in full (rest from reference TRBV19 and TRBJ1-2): DGGITQSPKYLFRKEGQNVTLSCEQNLNHDAMYWYRQDPGQGLRLIYYSQIVNDFQKGDIAEGYSVSREKKESFPLTVTSAQKNPTAFYLCASSNVGDSPYGYTFGSGTRLTVV.

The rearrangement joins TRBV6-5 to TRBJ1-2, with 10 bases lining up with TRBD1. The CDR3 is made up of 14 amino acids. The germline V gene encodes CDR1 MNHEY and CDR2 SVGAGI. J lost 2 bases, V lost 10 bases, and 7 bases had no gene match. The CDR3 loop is CATRRDRGNYGYTF. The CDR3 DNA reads TGTGCCACAAGAAGGGACAGGGGCAACTATGGCTACACCTTC.

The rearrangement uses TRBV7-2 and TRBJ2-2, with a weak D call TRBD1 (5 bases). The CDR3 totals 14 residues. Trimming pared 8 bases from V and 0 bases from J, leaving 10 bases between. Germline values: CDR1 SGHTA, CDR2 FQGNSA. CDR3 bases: TGTGCCAGCCAGGGATCCGCGAACACCGGGGAGCTGTTTTTT. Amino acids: CASQGSANTGELFF. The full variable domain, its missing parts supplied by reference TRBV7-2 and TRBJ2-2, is GAGVSQSPSNKVTEKGKDVELRCDPISGHTALYWYRQSLGQGLEFLIYFQGNSAPDKSGLPSDRFSAERTGGSVSTLTIQRTQQEDSAVYLCASQGSANTGELFFGEGSRLTVL.

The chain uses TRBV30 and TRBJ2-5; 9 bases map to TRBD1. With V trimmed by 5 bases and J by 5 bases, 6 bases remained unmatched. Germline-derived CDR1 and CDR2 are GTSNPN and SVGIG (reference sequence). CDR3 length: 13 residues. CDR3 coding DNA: TGTGCCTGGGGTACAGGGGGCGCGGAGACCCAGTACTTC. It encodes CAWGTGGAETQYF.

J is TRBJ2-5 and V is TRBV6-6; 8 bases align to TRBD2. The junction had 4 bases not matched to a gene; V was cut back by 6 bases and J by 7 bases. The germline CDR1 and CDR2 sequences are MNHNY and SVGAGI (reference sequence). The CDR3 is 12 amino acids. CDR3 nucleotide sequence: TGTGCCAGCAGCCCCGGGGGGGGGACCCAGTACTTC. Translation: CASSPGGGTQYF.

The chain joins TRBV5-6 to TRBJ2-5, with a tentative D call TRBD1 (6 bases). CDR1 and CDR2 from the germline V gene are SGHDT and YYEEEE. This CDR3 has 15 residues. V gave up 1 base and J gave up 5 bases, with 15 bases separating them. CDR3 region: CASSLYRVVPETQYF. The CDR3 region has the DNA TGTGCCAGCAGCTTGTACAGGGTGGTCCCTGAGACCCAGTACTTC. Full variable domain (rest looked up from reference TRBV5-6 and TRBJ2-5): DAGVTQSPTHLIKTRGQQVTLRCSPKSGHDTVSWYQQALGQGPQFIFQYYEEEERQRGNFPDRFSGHQFPNYSSELNVNALLLGDSALYLCASSLYRVVPETQYFGPGTRLLVL.

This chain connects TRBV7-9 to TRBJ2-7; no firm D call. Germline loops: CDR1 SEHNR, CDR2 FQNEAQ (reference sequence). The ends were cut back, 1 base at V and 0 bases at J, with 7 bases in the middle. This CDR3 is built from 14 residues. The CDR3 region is CASSLDRISYEQYF. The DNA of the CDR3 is TGTGCCAGCAGCTTAGACAGAATCTCCTACGAGCAGTACTTC.

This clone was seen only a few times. CDR3 loop: CASSDLQGDEQFF. In DNA, the CDR3 is TGTGCCAGCAGTGACCTACAGGGGGATGAGCAGTTCTTC. This rearrangement joins TRBV6-5 to TRBJ2-1; TRBD1 aligns across 8 bases. Germline V gives CDR1 MNHEY, CDR2 SVGAGI. V was clipped by 5 bases and J by 8 bases; unmatched bases: 5. CDR3 size: 13 residues.

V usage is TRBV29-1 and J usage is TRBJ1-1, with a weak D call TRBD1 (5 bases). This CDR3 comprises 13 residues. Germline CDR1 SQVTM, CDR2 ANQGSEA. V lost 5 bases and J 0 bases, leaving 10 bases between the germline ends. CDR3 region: CSVLGALNTEAFF. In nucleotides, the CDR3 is TGCAGCGTTCTTGGGGCCTTGAACACTGAAGCTTTCTTT.

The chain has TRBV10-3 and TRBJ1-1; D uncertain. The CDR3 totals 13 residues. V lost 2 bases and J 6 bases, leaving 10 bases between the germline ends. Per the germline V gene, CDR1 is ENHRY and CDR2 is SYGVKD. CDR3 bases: TGTGCCATCAGTGAGAGTGGCGGCGCTGAAGCTTTCTTT. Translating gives CAISESGGAEAFF.

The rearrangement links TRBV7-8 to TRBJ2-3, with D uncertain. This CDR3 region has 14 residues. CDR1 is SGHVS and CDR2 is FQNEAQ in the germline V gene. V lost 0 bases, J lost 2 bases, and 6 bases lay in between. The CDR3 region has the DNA TGTGCCAGCAGCTTAGCCCAGTACACAGATACGCAGTATTTT. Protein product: CASSLAQYTDTQYF.

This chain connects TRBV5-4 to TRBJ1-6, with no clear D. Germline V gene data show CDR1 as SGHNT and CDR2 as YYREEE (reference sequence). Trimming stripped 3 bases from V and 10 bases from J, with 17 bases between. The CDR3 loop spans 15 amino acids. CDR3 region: CASSSGIPLESPLHF. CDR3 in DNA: TGTGCCAGCAGCTCCGGGATTCCTCTTGAATCACCCCTCCACTTT. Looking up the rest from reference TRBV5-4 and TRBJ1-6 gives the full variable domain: ETGVTQSPTHLIKTRGQQVTLRCSSQSGHNTVSWYQQALGQGPQFIFQYYREEENGRGNFPPRFSGLQFPNYSSELNVNALELDDSALYLCASSSGIPLESPLHFGNGTRLTVT.

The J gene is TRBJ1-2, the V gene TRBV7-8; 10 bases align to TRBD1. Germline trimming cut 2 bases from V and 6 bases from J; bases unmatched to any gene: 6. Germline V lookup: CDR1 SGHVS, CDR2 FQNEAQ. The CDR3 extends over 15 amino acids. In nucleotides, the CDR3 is TGTGCCAGCAGCTTACCGGGACAGGGGACGGATGGCTACACCTTC. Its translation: CASSLPGQGTDGYTF.

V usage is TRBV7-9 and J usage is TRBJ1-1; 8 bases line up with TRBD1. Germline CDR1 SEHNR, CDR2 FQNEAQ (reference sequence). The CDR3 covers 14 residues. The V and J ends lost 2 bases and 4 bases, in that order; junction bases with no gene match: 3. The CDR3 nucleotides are TGTGCCAGCAGCTTAACCGGACAGGGCACTGAAGCTTTCTTT. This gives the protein CASSLTGQGTEAFF.